Listed below are T cell receptor beta chains from one sample, sequenced in a study of T cell responses to AZD1222 COVID-19 vaccine. Repertoires were generated with immunoSEQ multiplex PCR, while TCRdb's copy carries only in-frame clones and drops some. The data contain about 180,000 clones, about 86% of them singletons. The material sequenced was peripheral blood, taken on day 0 of AZD1222 vaccination. The receptors were gathered from an adult in good health. The CDR3 runs from the conserved cysteine through the conserved F or W. Each record gives: V gene, D gene, clone size, J gene, CDR3 protein, CDR3 DNA. A D gene is named only where the DNA matches it firmly. Size tells how often a clone was seen (once, few, many) or the class of an expanded clone, and some rows leave it out.

v_gene: TRBV7-9; d_gene: NA; abundance: NA; j_gene: TRBJ1-5; CDR3aa: CASSMYRARGDQPQHF; CDR3nt: TGTGCCAGCAGCATGTACCGGGCGCGGGGGGATCAGCCCCAGCATTTT
v_gene: TRBV10-1; d_gene: NA; abundance: NA; j_gene: TRBJ2-2; CDR3aa: CASSERRDITNTGELFF; CDR3nt: TGCGCCAGCAGTGAGCGCAGGGACATTACGAACACCGGGGAGCTGTTTTTT
v_gene: TRBV12-5; d_gene: NA; abundance: NA; j_gene: TRBJ1-1; CDR3aa: CASVLQGGRNTEAFF; CDR3nt: TGTGCTAGTGTGCTACAGGGTGGACGGAACACTGAAGCTTTCTTT
v_gene: TRBV27; d_gene: TRBD1; abundance: NA; j_gene: TRBJ1-2; CDR3aa: CASSSRPGTVYGYTF; CDR3nt: TGTGCCAGCAGTTCGCGGCCCGGGACAGTTTATGGCTACACCTTC
v_gene: TRBV2; d_gene: NA; abundance: NA; j_gene: TRBJ2-7; CDR3aa: CASYSGVEQYF; CDR3nt: TGTGCCAGCTATTCCGGGGTCGAGCAGTACTTC
v_gene: TRBV27; d_gene: NA; abundance: NA; j_gene: TRBJ2-7; CDR3aa: CASSYQRSYEQYF; CDR3nt: TGTGCCAGCAGTTACCAGCGCTCCTACGAGCAGTACTTC
v_gene: TRBV6-5; d_gene: NA; abundance: NA; j_gene: TRBJ1-2; CDR3aa: CASSPGTNINYGYTF; CDR3nt: TGTGCCAGCAGTCCCGGGACAAACATTAACTATGGCTACACCTTC
v_gene: TRBV30; d_gene: NA; abundance: once; j_gene: TRBJ2-7; CDR3aa: CAWSSRRRHLYEQYF; CDR3nt: TGTGCCTGGAGTTCCCGGCGGAGACACTTGTACGAGCAGTACTTC
v_gene: TRBV18; d_gene: TRBD1; abundance: once; j_gene: TRBJ1-2; CDR3aa: CASSPRQGESYGYTF; CDR3nt: TGTGCCAGCTCACCACGGCAGGGGGAAAGTTATGGCTACACCTTC
v_gene: TRBV7-3; d_gene: TRBD1; abundance: NA; j_gene: TRBJ2-1; CDR3aa: CASRAPGQGFNEQFF; CDR3nt: TGTGCCAGCAGGGCCCCGGGACAGGGCTTCAATGAGCAGTTCTTC
v_gene: TRBV28; d_gene: NA; abundance: NA; j_gene: TRBJ1-5; CDR3aa: CASSSTLEGPRPQHF; CDR3nt: TGTGCCAGCAGTTCAACCCTCGAGGGGCCAAGGCCCCAGCATTTT
v_gene: TRBV9; d_gene: TRBD2; abundance: NA; j_gene: TRBJ2-7; CDR3aa: CASSSYPTPSGTSGIYEQYF; CDR3nt: TGTGCCAGCAGCTCTTACCCGACACCTTCAGGGACTAGCGGGATCTACGAGCAGTACTTC
v_gene: TRBV5-1; d_gene: TRBD1; abundance: NA; j_gene: TRBJ1-2; CDR3aa: CASSVGTGNYGYTF; CDR3nt: TGCGCCAGCAGCGTAGGGACAGGGAACTATGGCTACACCTTC
v_gene: TRBV7-9; d_gene: TRBD1; abundance: NA; j_gene: TRBJ2-3; CDR3aa: CASSLGTGDTQYF; CDR3nt: TGTGCCAGCAGCTTAGGGACAGGGGATACGCAGTATTTT
v_gene: TRBV2; d_gene: TRBD1; abundance: NA; j_gene: TRBJ1-2; CDR3aa: CASSARGTGTNYGYTF; CDR3nt: TGTGCCAGCAGCGCAAGGGGGACAGGGACTAACTATGGCTACACCTTC
v_gene: TRBV1; d_gene: NA; abundance: NA; j_gene: TRBJ1-1; CDR3aa: CTSSQDGEGADTEAFF; CDR3nt: TGCACCAGCAGCCAAGATGGCGAAGGGGCGGACACTGAAGCTTTCTTT
v_gene: TRBV15; d_gene: NA; abundance: NA; j_gene: TRBJ1-6; CDR3aa: CATSKSSYNSPLHF; CDR3nt: TGTGCCACCAGCAAAAGCTCCTATAATTCACCCCTCCACTTT